This T cell receptor (beta chain) is from a study of T cells in Graves' hyperthyroidism and ophthalmopathy. RNA transcripts gave rise to amplified TCR beta CDR3 regions. TCR CDR3 underwent first-round RT-PCR with the HTBI primer set. TCRdb re-analysed the multiplex PCR reads in MiXCR, keeping a single row per CDR3 protein. The sample lists approximately 380,000 distinct CDR3 sequences; approximately 18% were seen once. Trimming removed 9 bases from V and 0 bases from J, with 13 bases in between. This CDR3 contains 13 residues. Germline V gives CDR1 SGHRS, CDR2 YFSETQ. This clonotype was counted many times.

The receptor comes from a man younger than 30 with Graves' ophthalmopathy. The rearrangement links TRBV5-1 to TRBJ2-7, with D tentatively TRBD2 (5 bases). The sequenced sample was blood. The CDR3 loop is CATRTDFSYEQYF. CDR3 in DNA: TGCGCCACCCGGACTGACTTCTCCTACGAGCAGTACTTC.